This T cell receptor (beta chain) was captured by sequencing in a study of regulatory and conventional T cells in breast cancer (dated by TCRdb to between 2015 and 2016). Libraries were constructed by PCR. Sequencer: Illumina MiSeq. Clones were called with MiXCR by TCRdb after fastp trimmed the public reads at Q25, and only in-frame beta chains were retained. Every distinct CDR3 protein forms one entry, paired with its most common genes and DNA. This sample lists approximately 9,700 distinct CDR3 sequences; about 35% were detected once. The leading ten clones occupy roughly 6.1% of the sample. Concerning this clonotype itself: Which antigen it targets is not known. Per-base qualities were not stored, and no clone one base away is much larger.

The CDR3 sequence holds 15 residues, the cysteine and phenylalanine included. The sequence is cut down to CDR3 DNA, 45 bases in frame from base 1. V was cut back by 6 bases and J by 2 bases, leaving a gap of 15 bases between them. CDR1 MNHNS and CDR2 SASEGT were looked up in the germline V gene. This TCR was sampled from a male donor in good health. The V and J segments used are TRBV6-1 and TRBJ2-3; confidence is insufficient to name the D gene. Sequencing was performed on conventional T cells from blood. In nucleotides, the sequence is TGTGCCAGCAGGGTGGCTCTGGGTGACACAGATACGCAGTATTTT. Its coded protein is CASRVALGDTDTQYF.